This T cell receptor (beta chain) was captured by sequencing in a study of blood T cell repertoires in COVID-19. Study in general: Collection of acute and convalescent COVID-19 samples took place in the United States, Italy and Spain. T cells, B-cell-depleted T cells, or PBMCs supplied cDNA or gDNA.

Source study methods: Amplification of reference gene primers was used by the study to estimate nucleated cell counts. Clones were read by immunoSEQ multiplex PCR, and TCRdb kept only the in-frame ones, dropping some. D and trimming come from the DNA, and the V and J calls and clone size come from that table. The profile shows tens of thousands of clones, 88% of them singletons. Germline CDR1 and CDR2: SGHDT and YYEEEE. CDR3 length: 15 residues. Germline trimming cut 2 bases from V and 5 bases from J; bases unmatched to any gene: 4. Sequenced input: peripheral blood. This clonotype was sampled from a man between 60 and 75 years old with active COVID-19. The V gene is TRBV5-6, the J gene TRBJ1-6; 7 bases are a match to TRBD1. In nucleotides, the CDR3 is TGTGCCAGCAGCTTTGTTGGGACAGATAATTCACCCCTCCACTTT. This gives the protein CASSFVGTDNSPLHF.